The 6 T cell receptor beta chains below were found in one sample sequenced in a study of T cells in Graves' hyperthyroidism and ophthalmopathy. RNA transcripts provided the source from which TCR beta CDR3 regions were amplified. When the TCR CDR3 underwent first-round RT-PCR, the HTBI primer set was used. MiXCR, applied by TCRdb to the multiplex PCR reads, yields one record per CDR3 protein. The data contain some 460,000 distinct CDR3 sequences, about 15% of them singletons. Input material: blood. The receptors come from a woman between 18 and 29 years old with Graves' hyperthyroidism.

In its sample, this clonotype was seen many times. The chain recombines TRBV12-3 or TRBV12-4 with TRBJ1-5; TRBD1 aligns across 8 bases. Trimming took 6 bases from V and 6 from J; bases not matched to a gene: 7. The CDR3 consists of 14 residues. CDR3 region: CASSRSGGGQPQHF. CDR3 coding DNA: TGTGCCAGCAGCCGTTCAGGGGGCGGTCAGCCCCAGCATTTT.

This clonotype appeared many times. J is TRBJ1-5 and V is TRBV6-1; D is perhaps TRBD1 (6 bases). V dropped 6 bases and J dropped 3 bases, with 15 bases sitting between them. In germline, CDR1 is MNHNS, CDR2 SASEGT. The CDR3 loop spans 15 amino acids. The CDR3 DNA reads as TGTGCCAGCAGGAGTGAGGGGGGAAACAATCAGCCCCAGCATTTT. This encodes CASRSEGGNNQPQHF.

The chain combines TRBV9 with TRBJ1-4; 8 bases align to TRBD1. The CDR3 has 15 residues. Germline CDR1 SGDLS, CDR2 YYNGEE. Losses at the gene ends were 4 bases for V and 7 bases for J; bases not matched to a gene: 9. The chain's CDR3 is CASSSRQGRSEKLFF. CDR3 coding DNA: TGTGCCAGCAGCTCCCGACAGGGGCGAAGTGAAAAACTGTTTTTT. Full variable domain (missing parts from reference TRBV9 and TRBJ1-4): DSGVTQTPKHLITATGQRVTLRCSPRSGDLSVYWYQQSLDQGLQFLIQYYNGEERAKGNILERFSAQQFPDLHSELNLSSLELGDSALYFCASSSRQGRSEKLFFGSGTQLSVL.

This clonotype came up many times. The CDR3 bases are TGTGCCAGCAGTTTCCGGCGGAACACTGAAGCTTTCTTT. Protein product: CASSFRRNTEAFF. The genes are TRBV27 and TRBJ1-1; D call uncertain. V was trimmed by 3 bases and J by 1 base, leaving 6 bases between them. Per the germline V gene, CDR1 is MNHEY and CDR2 is SMNVEV (reference sequence). The CDR3 has 13 amino acids.

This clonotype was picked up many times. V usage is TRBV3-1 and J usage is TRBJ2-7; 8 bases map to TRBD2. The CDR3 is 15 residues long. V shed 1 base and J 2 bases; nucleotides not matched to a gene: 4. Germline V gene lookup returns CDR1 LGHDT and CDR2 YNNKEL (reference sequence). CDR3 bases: TGTGCCAGCAGCCAAGTTCGGGGGGGCACCTACGAGCAGTACTTC. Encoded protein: CASSQVRGGTYEQYF.

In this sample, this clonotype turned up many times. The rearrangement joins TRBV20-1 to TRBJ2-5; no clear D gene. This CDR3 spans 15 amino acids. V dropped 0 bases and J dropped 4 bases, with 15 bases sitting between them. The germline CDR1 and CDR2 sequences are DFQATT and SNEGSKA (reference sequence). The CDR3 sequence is CSARDAPYLGETQYF. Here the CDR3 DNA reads TGCAGTGCTAGAGATGCCCCGTATCTAGGAGAGACCCAGTACTTC.